What follows is one T cell receptor (beta chain) and its context. This clonotype was found a few times. What this receptor recognizes is not known. Qualities for individual bases were not recorded, and no much larger clone is one base off. The record originates from a study of T-cell reconstitution after alpha-beta-depleted transplantation in children (dated by TCRdb to 2016 to 2018). At the level of the whole study: Using TCR repertoire profiling, the study quantitatively followed how T-cell immune reconstitution unfolded in children after TCRalphabeta/CD19-depleted allogeneic hematopoietic cell transplantation.

Receptors were amplified or captured by PCR. The reads were generated on an Illumina HiSeq 2500. To normalize quantification of the TCRbeta repertoire, the TCR libraries were built with molecular barcoding that relied on unique molecular identifiers. TCRdb trimmed the raw reads at Q25, called clones with MiXCR and kept productive beta chains. Rows merge per CDR3 protein into single entries with the most common DNA and genes. Across this sample there are 380,000 or so distinct CDR3 sequences, with about 14% seen only once. Clones ranked in the top ten supply 4% to 5.5% of the sample. V is pared back by 5 bases and J by 4 bases, with 24 bases lying between the germline termini. Reading the germline V gene (reference sequence) gives CDR1 DFQATT and CDR2 SNEGSKA. From the cysteine through the phenylalanine, the CDR3 covers 17 amino acids. Here the CDR3 DNA is all that survives: 51 bases in frame from base 1.

The source is a human donor who donated a stem cell graft to a child with Fanconi anemia. In this chain, TRBV20-1 is recombined with TRBJ2-1; the best D guess is TRBD1, with 7 bases matching. The source was PBMCs, collected from the stem cell graft. The CDR3 has the sequence CSARSRGTARRYNEQFF. The nucleotide sequence is given as TGCAGTGCTCGGAGTCGGGGGACAGCTCGTAGATACAATGAGCAGTTCTTC.